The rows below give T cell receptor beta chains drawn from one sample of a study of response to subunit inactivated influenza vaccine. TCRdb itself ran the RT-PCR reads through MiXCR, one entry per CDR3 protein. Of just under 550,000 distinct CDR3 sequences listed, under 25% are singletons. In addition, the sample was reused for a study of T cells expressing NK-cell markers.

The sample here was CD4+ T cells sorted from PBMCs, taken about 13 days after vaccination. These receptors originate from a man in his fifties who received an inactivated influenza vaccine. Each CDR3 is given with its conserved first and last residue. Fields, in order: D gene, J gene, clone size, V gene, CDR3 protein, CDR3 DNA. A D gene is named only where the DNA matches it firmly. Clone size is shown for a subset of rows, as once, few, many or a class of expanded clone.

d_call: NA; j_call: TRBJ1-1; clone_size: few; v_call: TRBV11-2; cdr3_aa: CASSLQGWRSEAFF; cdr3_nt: TGTGCCAGCAGCTTACAGGGGTGGAGGTCTGAAGCTTTCTTT
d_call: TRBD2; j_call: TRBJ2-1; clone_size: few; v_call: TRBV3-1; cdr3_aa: CASSQVVQRGGPRNEQFF; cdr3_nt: TGTGCCAGCAGCCAAGTCGTACAGCGGGGGGGCCCTCGCAATGAGCAGTTCTTC
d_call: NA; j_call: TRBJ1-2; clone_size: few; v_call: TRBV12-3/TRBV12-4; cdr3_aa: CASSLASGLGPTGYTF; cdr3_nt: TGTGCCAGCAGTTTAGCATCAGGGCTAGGCCCCACTGGCTACACCTTC
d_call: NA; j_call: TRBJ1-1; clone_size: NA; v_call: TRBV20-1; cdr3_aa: CSANEGLNTEAFF; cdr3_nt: TGCAGTGCTAATGAGGGACTTAACACTGAAGCTTTCTTT
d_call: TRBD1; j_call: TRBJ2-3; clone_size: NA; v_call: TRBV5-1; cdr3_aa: CASRPAGTGGADTQYF; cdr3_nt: TGCGCCAGCAGACCTGCCGGGACAGGGGGCGCAGATACGCAGTATTTT
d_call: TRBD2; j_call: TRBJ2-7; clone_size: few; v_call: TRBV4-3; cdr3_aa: CASSHFIAGSSYEQYF; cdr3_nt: TGCGCCAGCAGCCATTTTATAGCGGGGAGCTCCTACGAGCAGTACTTC
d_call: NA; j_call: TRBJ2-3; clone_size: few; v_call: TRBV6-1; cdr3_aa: CASRRDWRTDTQYF; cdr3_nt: TGTGCCAGCCGCCGGGACTGGCGCACAGATACGCAGTATTTT
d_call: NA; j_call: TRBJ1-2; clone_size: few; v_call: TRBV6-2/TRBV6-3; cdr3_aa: CASGPYGYTF; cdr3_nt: TGTGCCAGCGGACCTTATGGCTACACCTTC
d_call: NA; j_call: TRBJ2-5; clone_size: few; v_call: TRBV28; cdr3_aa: CASRWGGRETQYF; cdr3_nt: TGTGCCAGCAGGTGGGGTGGTAGGGAGACCCAGTACTTC
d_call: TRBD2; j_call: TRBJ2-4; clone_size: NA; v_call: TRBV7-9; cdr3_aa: CASSGPRGVAKNIQYF; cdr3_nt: TGTGCCAGCAGCGGACCTCGGGGGGTAGCCAAAAACATTCAGTACTTC
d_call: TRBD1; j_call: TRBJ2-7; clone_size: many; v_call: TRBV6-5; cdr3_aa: CASSYSGQGSYEQYF; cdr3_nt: TGTGCCAGCAGTTACTCGGGACAGGGGTCCTACGAGCAGTACTTC
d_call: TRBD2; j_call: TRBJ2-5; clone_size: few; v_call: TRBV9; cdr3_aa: CASGAGGLETQYF; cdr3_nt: TGTGCCAGCGGTGCGGGAGGATTAGAGACCCAGTACTTC
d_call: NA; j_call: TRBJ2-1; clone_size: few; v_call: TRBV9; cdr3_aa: CASGSTRWDEQFF; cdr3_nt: TGTGCCAGCGGAAGCACTAGGTGGGATGAGCAGTTCTTC
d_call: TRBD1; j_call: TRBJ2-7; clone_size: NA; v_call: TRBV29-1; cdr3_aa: CSGALRGREYEQYF; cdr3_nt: TGCAGCGGCGCCCTCAGGGGGCGCGAGTACGAGCAGTACTTC
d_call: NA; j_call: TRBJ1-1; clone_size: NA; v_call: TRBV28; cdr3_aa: CASSLYPRNTEAFF; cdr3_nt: TGTGCCAGCAGTTTATATCCGAGGAACACTGAAGCTTTCTTT
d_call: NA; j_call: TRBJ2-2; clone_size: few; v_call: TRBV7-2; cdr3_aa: CASSLPQDNTGELFF; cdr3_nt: TGTGCCAGCAGCTTACCCCAGGACAACACCGGGGAGCTGTTTTTT
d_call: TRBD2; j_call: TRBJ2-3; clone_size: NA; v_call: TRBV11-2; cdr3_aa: CASSLGVLGGVTDTQYF; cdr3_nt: TGTGCCAGCAGCTTAGGGGTTCTCGGGGGGGTCACAGATACGCAGTATTTT
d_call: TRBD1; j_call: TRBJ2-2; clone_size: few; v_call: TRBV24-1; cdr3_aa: CATSDQASGGYTGELFF; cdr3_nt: TGTGCCACCAGTGACCAGGCGTCAGGGGGCTATACCGGGGAGCTGTTTTTT
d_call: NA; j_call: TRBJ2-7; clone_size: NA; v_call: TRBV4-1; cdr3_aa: CASSQFKDNQQYF; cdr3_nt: TGCGCCAGCAGCCAATTTAAGGACAACCAGCAGTACTTC
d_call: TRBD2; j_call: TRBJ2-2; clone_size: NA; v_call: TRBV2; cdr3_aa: CASSAGLAGSGELFF; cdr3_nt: TGTGCCAGCAGTGCGGGACTAGCGGGATCCGGGGAGCTGTTTTTT
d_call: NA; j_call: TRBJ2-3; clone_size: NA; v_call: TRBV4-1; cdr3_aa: CASSQGGGSADTQYF; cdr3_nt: TGCGCCAGCAGCCAAGGAGGGGGATCAGCAGATACGCAGTATTTT
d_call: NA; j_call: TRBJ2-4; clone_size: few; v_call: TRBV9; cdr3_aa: CASSANAEGSLFLAKNIQYF; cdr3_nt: TGTGCCAGCAGCGCCAATGCAGAGGGTAGCTTGTTTCTAGCCAAAAACATTCAGTACTTC
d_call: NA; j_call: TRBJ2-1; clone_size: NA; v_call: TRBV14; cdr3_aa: CASSRLQEPNEQFF; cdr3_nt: TGTGCCAGCAGCCGACTTCAGGAGCCCAATGAGCAGTTCTTC
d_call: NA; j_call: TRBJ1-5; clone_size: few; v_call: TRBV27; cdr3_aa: CASSPLRTASNQPQHF; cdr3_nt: TGTGCCAGCAGTCCCCTCCGGACAGCTAGCAATCAGCCCCAGCATTTT
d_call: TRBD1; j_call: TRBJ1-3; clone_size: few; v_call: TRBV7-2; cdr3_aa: CASSSWDSHSGNTIYF; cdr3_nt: TGTGCCAGCAGCTCCTGGGACAGCCACTCTGGAAACACCATATATTTT
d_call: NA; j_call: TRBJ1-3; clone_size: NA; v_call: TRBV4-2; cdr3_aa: CASSQDRHSGNTIYF; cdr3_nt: TGTGCCAGCAGCCAAGACAGACACTCTGGAAACACCATATATTTT
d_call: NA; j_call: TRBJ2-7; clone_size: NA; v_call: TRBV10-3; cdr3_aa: CAISEGAYEQYF; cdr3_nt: TGTGCCATCAGTGAAGGAGCCTACGAGCAGTACTTC
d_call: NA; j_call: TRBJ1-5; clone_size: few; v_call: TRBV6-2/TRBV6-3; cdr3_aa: CASSYRQASNQPQHF; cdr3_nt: TGTGCCAGCAGTTACCGACAGGCAAGCAATCAGCCCCAGCATTTT
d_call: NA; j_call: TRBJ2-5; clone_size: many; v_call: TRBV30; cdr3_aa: CAWSAGLQETQYF; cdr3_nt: TGTGCCTGGAGTGCCGGACTGCAAGAGACCCAGTACTTC
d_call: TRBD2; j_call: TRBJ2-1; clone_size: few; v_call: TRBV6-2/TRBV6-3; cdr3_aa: CASSHPLAGESNEQFF; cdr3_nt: TGTGCCAGCAGCCATCCGCTGGCGGGGGAAAGCAATGAGCAGTTCTTC
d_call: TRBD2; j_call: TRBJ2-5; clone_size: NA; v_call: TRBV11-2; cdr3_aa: CASSLGAGGPGETQYF; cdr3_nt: TGTGCCAGCAGCTTAGGAGCGGGAGGGCCGGGAGAGACCCAGTACTTC
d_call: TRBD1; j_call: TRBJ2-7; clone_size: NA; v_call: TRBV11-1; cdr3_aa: CASSRTIGTGRLYEQYF; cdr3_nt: TGTGCCAGCAGCCGGACGATAGGGACAGGGAGACTCTACGAGCAGTACTTC
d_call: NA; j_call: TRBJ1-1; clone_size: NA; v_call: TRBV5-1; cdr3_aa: CASSLQGLGTEAFF; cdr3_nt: TGCGCCAGCAGCCTGCAGGGGCTAGGCACTGAAGCTTTCTTT
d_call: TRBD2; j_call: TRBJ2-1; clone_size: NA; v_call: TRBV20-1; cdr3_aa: CSARGASGRDNEQFF; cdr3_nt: TGCAGTGCTAGGGGGGCTAGCGGGAGAGACAATGAGCAGTTCTTC
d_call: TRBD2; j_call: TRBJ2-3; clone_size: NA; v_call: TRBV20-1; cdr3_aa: CSGSGRADTQYF; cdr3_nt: TGCAGTGGAAGCGGGAGGGCAGATACGCAGTATTTT
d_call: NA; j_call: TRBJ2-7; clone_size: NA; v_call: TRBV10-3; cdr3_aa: CAITRSGRDEQYF; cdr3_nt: TGTGCCATCACCCGTTCGGGGCGCGACGAGCAGTACTTC
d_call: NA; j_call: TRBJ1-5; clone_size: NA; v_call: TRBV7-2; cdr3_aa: CASSGYRDYQPQHF; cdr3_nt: TGTGCCAGCAGCGGATACAGGGACTACCAGCCCCAGCATTTT
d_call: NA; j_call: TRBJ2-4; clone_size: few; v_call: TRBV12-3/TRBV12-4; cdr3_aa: CAVSTAKNIQYF; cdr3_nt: TGTGCCGTCTCCACAGCCAAAAACATTCAGTACTTC
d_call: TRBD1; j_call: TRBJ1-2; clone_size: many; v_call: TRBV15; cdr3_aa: CATSRDSRTGYGYTF; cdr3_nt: TGTGCCACCAGCAGAGATTCTCGGACAGGCTATGGCTACACCTTC
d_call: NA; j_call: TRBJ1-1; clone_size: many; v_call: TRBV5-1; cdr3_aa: CASSLYGGNTEAFF; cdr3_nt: TGCGCCAGCAGCTTGTATGGGGGAAACACTGAAGCTTTCTTT
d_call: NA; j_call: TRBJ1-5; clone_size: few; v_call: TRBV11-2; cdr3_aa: CASSQDMNPQHF; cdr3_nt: TGTGCCAGCAGCCAGGACATGAACCCCCAGCATTTT
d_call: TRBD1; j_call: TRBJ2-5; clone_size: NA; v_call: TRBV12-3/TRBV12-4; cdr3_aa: CASSWDRRYQETQYF; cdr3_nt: TGTGCCAGCAGTTGGGACAGGAGGTACCAAGAGACCCAGTACTTC
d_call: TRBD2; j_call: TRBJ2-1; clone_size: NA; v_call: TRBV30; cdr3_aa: CAWSKGLVAEQFF; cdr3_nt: TGTGCCTGGAGTAAGGGACTAGTTGCTGAGCAGTTCTTC
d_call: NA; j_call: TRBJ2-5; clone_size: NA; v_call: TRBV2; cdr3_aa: CASRAQGGETQYF; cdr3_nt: TGTGCCAGCAGGGCGCAGGGAGGAGAGACCCAGTACTTC
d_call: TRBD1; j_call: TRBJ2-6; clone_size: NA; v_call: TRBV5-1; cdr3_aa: CASSLAPGTGIPGANVLTF; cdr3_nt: TGCGCCAGCAGCTTGGCTCCCGGGACAGGGATCCCTGGGGCCAACGTCCTGACTTTC
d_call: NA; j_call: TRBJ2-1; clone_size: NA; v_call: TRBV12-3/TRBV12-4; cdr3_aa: CASSRITWTDNEQFF; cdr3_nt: TGTGCCAGCAGTCGAATTACGTGGACAGATAATGAGCAGTTCTTC
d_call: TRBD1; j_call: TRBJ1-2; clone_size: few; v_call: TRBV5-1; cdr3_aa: CASSPRGGQTRDGYGYTF; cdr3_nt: TGCGCCAGCAGCCCCCGAGGGGGACAGACCAGAGATGGCTATGGCTACACCTTC
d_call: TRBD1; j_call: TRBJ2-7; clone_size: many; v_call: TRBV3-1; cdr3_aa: CASSARQGPYEQYF; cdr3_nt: TGTGCCAGCAGCGCTCGACAGGGCCCCTACGAGCAGTACTTC
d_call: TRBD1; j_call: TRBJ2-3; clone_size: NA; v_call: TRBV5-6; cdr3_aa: CASFDRVVSTDTQYF; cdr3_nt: TGTGCCAGCTTTGACAGGGTGGTTTCCACAGATACGCAGTATTTT
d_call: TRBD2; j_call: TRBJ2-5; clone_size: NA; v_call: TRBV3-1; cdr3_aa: CASSRLAIKEETQYF; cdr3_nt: TGTGCCAGCAGTAGACTAGCGATAAAAGAAGAGACCCAGTACTTC